This TCR beta chain originates from a study of blood T cell repertoires in COVID-19 (dated by TCRdb to the early 2020s). Regarding the study in general: Collaborator samples came from the United States, Italy and Spain and covered acute and convalescent phases of COVID-19. The samples were drawn from the first 160 participants of the ongoing ImmuneRACE study and from about 1,200 subjects provided by 6 global collaborators. The repertoires were released in a freely available public database intended as a resource for research on the immune response to SARS-CoV-2. The dataset comprised deeply sampled blood TCRbeta repertoires from subjects exposed to, actively infected with, or recovered from COVID-19. The prospective study material was composed of cDNA or gDNA derived from T cells, B-cell-depleted T cells, or PBMCs. Nearly every sample came with metadata listing a de-identified subject ID, COVID-19 status, age in years and sex. Where available, HLA class I and class II types were taken from metadata supplied by the sample provider and were not determined by assay-based typing.

TCRbeta CDR3 regions were amplified from genomic DNA using the immunoSEQ Assay, a bias-controlled multiplex PCR. In the original analysis: The number of nucleated cells in each sample was estimated by amplification of reference gene primers within the assay. Sequence reads were collapsed and filtered to measure the absolute abundance of every unique TCRbeta CDR3 rearrangement. Productive Simpson clonality was computed per sample as the square root of Simpson's diversity index over productive rearrangements. Here the immuneACCESS table is served through TCRdb, limited to in-frame sequences with V and J called. Missing clones are a known gap in these copies; in checked studies unresolved V genes cover under half, and the rest lacks a known reason. The V and J calls and clone size come from that table; D and trimming were worked out from the DNA. In this sample the table shows 180,000 or so clones, 75% to 90% of which occur a single time. The leading ten clones occupy about 10% of the sample.

Overall results and qualifications from the work: Clinical and demographic metadata were provided uncurated, with the amount varying by source and participant.

In regard to this clone: Its recognized antigen is unknown. Base qualities were left out, and no much larger clone turns up one base away.

Whole blood was collected in K2EDTA tubes by collaborating institutions according to the institutions' own protocols. For TCRbeta analysis, collaborators shipped samples as frozen whole blood, isolated PBMCs, or DNA extracted from either of those sample types. In the germline V gene, CDR1 corresponds to SGDLS and CDR2 to YYNGEE. Cut back by 4 bases and 2 bases, the V and J ends lie 18 bases apart. Taken from cysteine to phenylalanine, the CDR3 has 16 residues. Only CDR3 DNA remains: 48 bases, in frame from the first base. This receptor was taken from a human donor with active or convalescent COVID-19. The donor label of this sample is uncertain. The chain is encoded by TRBV9 joined to TRBJ2-5, with TRBD2 perhaps the D gene, on 5 matching bases. The material sequenced was peripheral blood. Here the CDR3 is given as CASSPRALGGQETQYF. The nucleotides read TGTGCCAGCAGCCCCCGGGCCTTAGGAGGACAAGAGACCCAGTACTTC.